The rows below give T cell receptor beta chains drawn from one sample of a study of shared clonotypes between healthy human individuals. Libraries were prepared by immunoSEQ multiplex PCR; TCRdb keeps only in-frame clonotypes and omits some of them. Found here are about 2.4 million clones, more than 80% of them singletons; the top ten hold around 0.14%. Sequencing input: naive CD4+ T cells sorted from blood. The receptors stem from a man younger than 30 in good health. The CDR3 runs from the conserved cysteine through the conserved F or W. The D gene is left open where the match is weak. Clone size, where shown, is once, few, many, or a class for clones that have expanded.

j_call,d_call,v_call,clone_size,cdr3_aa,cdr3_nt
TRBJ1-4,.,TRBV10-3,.,CAIKAGPNEKLFF,TGTGCCATCAAAGCAGGGCCTAATGAAAAACTGTTTTTT
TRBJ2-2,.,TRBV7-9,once,CASSHSWVPGGSGELFF,TGTGCCAGCTCCCACTCCTGGGTTCCTGGGGGATCCGGGGAGCTGTTTTTT
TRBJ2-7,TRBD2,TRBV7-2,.,CASSLVVAGIGAYEQYF,TGTGCCAGCAGCTTAGTTGTAGCGGGAATTGGGGCCTACGAGCAGTACTTC
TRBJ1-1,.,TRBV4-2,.,CATTPDGRNTEAFF,TGTGCCACGACCCCGGACGGCCGAAACACTGAAGCTTTCTTT
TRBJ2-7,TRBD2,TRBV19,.,CASSTTSGSAYEQYF,TGTGCCAGTAGTACTACTAGCGGGAGTGCCTACGAGCAGTACTTC
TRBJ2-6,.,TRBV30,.,CAWRTHIPGANVLTF,TGTGCCTGGAGGACGCATATACCTGGGGCCAACGTCCTGACTTTC
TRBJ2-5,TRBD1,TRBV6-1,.,CASRPDRGKRETQYF,TGTGCCAGCAGACCCGACAGGGGAAAGAGGGAGACCCAGTACTTC
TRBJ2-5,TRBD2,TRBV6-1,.,CASSKAAGEISQETQYF,TGTGCCAGCAGTAAAGCAGCGGGAGAAATCTCACAAGAGACCCAGTACTTC
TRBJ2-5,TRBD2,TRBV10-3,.,CAISESMWGGETQYF,TGTGCCATCAGTGAGTCGATGTGGGGGGGAGAGACCCAGTACTTC
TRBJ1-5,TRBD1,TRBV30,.,CAWDRGGSRSNQPQHF,TGTGCCTGGGACAGGGGTGGCAGTCGGAGCAATCAGCCCCAGCATTTT
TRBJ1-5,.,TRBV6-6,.,CASSYQGHNQPQHF,TGTGCCAGCAGCTACCAGGGGCACAATCAGCCCCAGCATTTT
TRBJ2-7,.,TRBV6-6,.,CASSSSSAEQYF,TGTGCCAGCAGTTCATCTAGCGCCGAGCAGTACTTC
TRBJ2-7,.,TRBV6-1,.,CASQGGGTIYEQYF,TGTGCCAGCCAGGGTGGGGGGACGATTTACGAGCAGTACTTC
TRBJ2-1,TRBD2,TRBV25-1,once,CASSSAPGGGDSYNEQFF,TGTGCCAGCAGTTCGGCCCCCGGGGGGGGCGATTCCTACAATGAGCAGTTCTTC
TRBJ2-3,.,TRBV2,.,CASTRSATNTQYF,TGTGCCAGTACAAGGTCAGCGACGAATACGCAGTATTTT
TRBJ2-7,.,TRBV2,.,CASSELRVAYEQYF,TGTGCCAGCAGTGAGTTGAGGGTCGCCTACGAGCAGTACTTC
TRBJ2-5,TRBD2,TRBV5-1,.,CASSLAVAGGQETQYF,TGCGCCAGCAGCTTGGCGGTAGCGGGAGGACAAGAGACCCAGTACTTC
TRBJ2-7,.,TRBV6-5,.,CASSYGGDYYEQYF,TGTGCCAGCAGTTACGGCGGGGATTACTACGAGCAGTACTTC
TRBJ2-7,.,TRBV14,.,CASSQVVLSGDDSYEQYF,TGTGCCAGCAGCCAAGTCGTCCTAAGCGGTGACGACTCCTACGAGCAGTACTTC
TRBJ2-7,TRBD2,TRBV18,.,CASSPGSGSYEQYF,TGTGCCAGCTCACCTGGTAGCGGGAGTTACGAGCAGTACTTC
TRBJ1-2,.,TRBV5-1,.,CASSLEDPTRGYGYTF,TGCGCCAGCAGCTTGGAGGACCCTACTCGAGGCTATGGCTACACCTTC
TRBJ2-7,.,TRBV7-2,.,CASSVHYEQYF,TGTGCCAGCAGCGTTCACTACGAGCAGTACTTC
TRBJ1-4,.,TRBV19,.,CASSINLEKPNEKLFF,TGTGCCAGTAGTATAAATCTGGAGAAGCCTAATGAAAAACTGTTTTTT
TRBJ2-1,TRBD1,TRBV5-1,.,CASSEGQVSYNEQFF,TGCGCCAGCAGCGAGGGACAGGTCTCCTACAATGAGCAGTTCTTC
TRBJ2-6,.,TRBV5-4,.,CASSLDGPTGANVLTF,TGTGCCAGCAGCTTGGACGGCCCTACTGGGGCCAACGTCCTGACTTTC
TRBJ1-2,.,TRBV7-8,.,CASSFAPDRFYGYTF,TGTGCCAGCAGCTTCGCCCCGGACCGTTTCTATGGCTACACCTTC
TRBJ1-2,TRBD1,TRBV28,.,CASSLPTGQSNYTF,TGTGCCAGCAGTTTGCCAACGGGACAGAGCAACTACACCTTC
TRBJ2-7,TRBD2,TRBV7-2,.,CASSPLAGEARYF,TGTGCCAGCAGCCCACTAGCGGGGGAAGCTCGGTACTTC
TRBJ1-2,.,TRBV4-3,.,CASSQFQGAPAYGYTF,TGCGCCAGCAGCCAGTTTCAAGGGGCCCCCGCCTATGGCTACACCTTC
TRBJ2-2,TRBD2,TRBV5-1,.,CASSFRAGEGGELFF,TGCGCCAGCAGCTTCAGAGCGGGGGAAGGCGGGGAGCTGTTTTTT